This T cell receptor beta chain is drawn from a study of OX40 agonist ivuxolimab in advanced cancers. Context from the whole study: Ivuxolimab was a fully human IgG2 agonistic monoclonal antibody targeting the costimulatory receptor OX40 (CD134). Intravenous ivuxolimab was administered to patients every 2 weeks at six dose levels: 0.01, 0.1, 0.3, 1.5, 3 and 10 mg/kg. Among the 50 to 55 dose-escalation patients, approximately 20 had hepatocellular carcinoma, about 15 melanoma, 9 renal cell carcinoma and 9 head and neck cancer. The dose-escalation cohort was about 83% male with a mean age of about 60 years, ranging from 23 to 79. Prior anti-PD-1, anti-PD-L1 or anti-CTLA-4 therapy was permitted, and less than 45% of dose-escalation patients had received checkpoint inhibitors. Three dose-escalation patients achieved partial responses, one with hepatocellular carcinoma and two with cutaneous melanoma. The purpose of peripheral TCRbeta sequencing was to test whether ivuxolimab changed TCR sequence diversity and led to clonal T-cell expansion. The paper describes the monotherapy dose-escalation part (N of about 54 patients) of the phase I trial of ivuxolimab.

Here is what the overall study found, with its caveats: Low levels of normalized T-cell clonal expansion were also shown by some nonresponding patients. Which antigens the clonally expanded peripheral T cells were specific for was not determined. After ivuxolimab, more expanded clones were found on average in CD8+ T cells than in CD4+ T cells. In the 0.1-3.0 mg/kg groups, partial responders had among the lowest normalized peripheral clonal expansion, particularly in CD8+ T cells. At doses of 0.1 to 3.0 mg/kg, clonal expansion of both CD4+ and CD8+ blood T cells was observed from baseline to week 6.

CDR1 and CDR2, looked up from the germline V gene (reference sequence), are SEHNR and FQNEAQ. V is clipped by 5 bases and J by 0 bases, and the sequence between their germline boundaries is 11 bases long. Including cysteine and phenylalanine, the CDR3 has 16 amino acids. Only the CDR3 DNA stays, 48 bases, in frame from base 1. This clone was detected only once. The clone's antigen remains unknown. No much larger clonotype is one base removed from it; base qualities were not supplied. For sequencing of the TCRbeta CDR3 region, genomic DNA was extracted from the sorted cells. TCRbeta CDR3 regions were sequenced using the immunoSEQ Assay. TCRdb took this table from immuneACCESS and kept in-frame rearrangements with V and J called. Such tables lack part of the clones; where checked against another copy, unresolved V genes explain under half of the gap, and the rest is unexplained. The sample contains tens of thousands of clones, over 70% of them found a single time. The ten biggest clones cover roughly 4.9% of the sample.

The trial excluded patients who had a history of autoimmune disease or who were on systemic immunosuppression. Peripheral blood for TCR sequencing was collected from all dose cohorts at baseline, on cycle 4 day 1, and on cycle 7 day 1. The samples were drawn from a first-in-human, open-label, multicenter phase I dose-escalation trial of ivuxolimab. Adults with locally advanced or metastatic melanoma, renal cell carcinoma, hepatocellular carcinoma or head and neck squamous cell carcinoma were enrolled in the trial. CD4+ and CD8+ T cells were sorted separately from peripheral blood before TCR sequencing.

The sequence is built from TRBV7-9 and TRBJ2-6; TRBD1 is possibly the D segment (6 matching bases). This clonotype was obtained from an adult with an advanced solid tumor such as melanoma, head and neck, liver or kidney cancer. The sample consisted of CD4+ or CD8+ T cells sorted from blood, taken in a trial of the OX40 agonist ivuxolimab. The encoded CDR3 is CASSQGHRSGANVLTF. The DNA is as follows: TGTGCCAGCAGCCAGGGACACCGCTCTGGGGCCAACGTCCTGACTTTC.